These 4 T cell receptor beta chains were all obtained from the same sample, sequenced in a study of blood T cell repertoires in COVID-19. Profiled with immunoSEQ multiplex PCR; TCRdb holds only in-frame clones, not every one. Of more than 100,000 clones in the sample, 60% to 85% were seen once. The specimen was peripheral blood. Every receptor here comes from a man in his sixties or seventies with acute or convalescent COVID-19.

The CDR3 region has the DNA TGTGCCAGCAGTGAATGGGACAGGGGCTCTGGGGCCAACGTCCTGACTTTC. Its protein is CASSEWDRGSGANVLTF. This chain links TRBV6-1 with TRBJ2-6; 10 bases match TRBD1. Unmatched junction bases numbered 1, after V lost 2 bases and J lost 0 bases. The CDR3 extends over 17 amino acids. Germline lookup yields CDR1 MNHNS and CDR2 SASEGT.

This sequence joins TRBV5-1 and TRBJ2-1, with no clear D. The V end lost 1 base, the J end lost 4 bases, and 6 bases lay between the germline ends. The germline gives CDR1 SGHRS, CDR2 YFSETQ. This CDR3 spans 13 amino acids. The DNA of the CDR3 is TGCGCCAGCAGCTTGCTAGGTTACAATGAGCAGTTCTTC. This sequence encodes CASSLLGYNEQFF.

V gene TRBV4-3 combines with J gene TRBJ2-1; 9 nucleotides align to TRBD1. The CDR3 is 14 residues long. J gave up 4 bases and V 4 bases, and 2 bases lay outside the gene matches. The germline CDR1 and CDR2 sequences are LGHNA and YSLEER. CDR3 nucleotides: TGCGCCAGCAGCCCGGACAGGGGATACAATGAGCAGTTCTTC. The encoded protein is CASSPDRGYNEQFF.

In this sample, this clone turned up once. CDR3 bases: TGTGCCAGCAGTGCTTCGACAGGGGGCGCCTTTAACTATGGCTACACCTTC. It yields the protein CASSASTGGAFNYGYTF. The chain recombines TRBV25-1 with TRBJ1-2, with 10 nucleotides matching TRBD1. Looked up from germline, CDR1 is MGHDK and CDR2 is SYGVNS. The CDR3 is made up of 17 amino acids. The V segment lost 4 bases and the J segment 1 base; nucleotides outside the gene matches: 9.